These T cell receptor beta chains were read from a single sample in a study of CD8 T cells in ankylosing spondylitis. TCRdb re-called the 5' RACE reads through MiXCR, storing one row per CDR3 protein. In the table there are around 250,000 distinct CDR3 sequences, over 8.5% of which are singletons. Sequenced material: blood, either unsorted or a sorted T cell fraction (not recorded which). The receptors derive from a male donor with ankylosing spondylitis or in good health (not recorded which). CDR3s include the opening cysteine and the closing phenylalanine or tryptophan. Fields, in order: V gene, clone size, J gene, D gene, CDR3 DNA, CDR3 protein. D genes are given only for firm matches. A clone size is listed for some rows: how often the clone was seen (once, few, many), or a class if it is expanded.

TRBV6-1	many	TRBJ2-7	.	TGTGCCAGCACACTGGGACAAAACAACTACGAGCAGTACTTC	CASTLGQNNYEQYF
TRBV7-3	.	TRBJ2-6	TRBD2	TGTGCCAGCAGCAAGGGAGGGGCTGGGGCCAACGTCCTGACTTTC	CASSKGGAGANVLTF
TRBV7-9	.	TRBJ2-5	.	TGTGCCAGCAGCTCAGGGGTTGCTGCGGAGACCCAGTACTTC	CASSSGVAAETQYF
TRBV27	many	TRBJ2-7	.	TGTGCCAGCAGTTCGGGAGAGGGGCACTCGTACGAGCAGTACTTC	CASSSGEGHSYEQYF
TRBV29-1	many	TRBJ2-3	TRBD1	TGCAGCGTTCCGAGAGGGACAGGGGTGTCGTCAGATACGCAGTATTTT	CSVPRGTGVSSDTQYF
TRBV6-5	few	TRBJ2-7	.	TGTGCCAGCGGTTCTCTGACAGAGCACCCCTACGAGCAGTACTTC	CASGSLTEHPYEQYF
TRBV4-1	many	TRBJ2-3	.	TGCGCCAGCAGCCAAGACTGGAACACAGATACGCAGTATTTT	CASSQDWNTDTQYF
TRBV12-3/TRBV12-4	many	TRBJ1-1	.	TGTGCCAGCAGTTCTGGGGAGGGCACGGAGAAAGCTTTCTTT	CASSSGEGTEKAFF
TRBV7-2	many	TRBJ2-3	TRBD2	TGTGCCAGCAGCTTAGGCAGCGGGAGAACAGATACGCAGTATTTT	CASSLGSGRTDTQYF
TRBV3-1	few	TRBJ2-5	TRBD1	TGTGCCAGCAGCTACCTCGACAGGGCCCCCGTTCAAGAGACCCAGTACTTC	CASSYLDRAPVQETQYF
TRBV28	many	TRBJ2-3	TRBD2	TGTGCCAGCAGTTTCCCCTTCGGGGGAGGGCCTAACACAGATACGCAGTATTTT	CASSFPFGGGPNTDTQYF
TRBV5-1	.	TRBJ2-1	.	TGCGCCAGCAGCTTGGTCCAAGAAGGACACAATGAGCAGTTCTTC	CASSLVQEGHNEQFF
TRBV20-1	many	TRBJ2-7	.	TGCAGTGCGGCGTGGTACGAGCAGTACTTC	CSAAWYEQYF
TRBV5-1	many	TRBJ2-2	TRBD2	TGCGCCAGCAGCAAGCTGAGCGGGAGTCCCACCGGGGAGCTGTTTTTT	CASSKLSGSPTGELFF
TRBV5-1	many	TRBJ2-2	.	TGCGCCAGCAGCCCGACGACCACCGGGGAGCTGTTTTTT	CASSPTTTGELFF
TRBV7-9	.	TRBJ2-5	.	TGTGCCAGCAGCCGATCGTCGGGGACGGAGACCCAGTACTTC	CASSRSSGTETQYF
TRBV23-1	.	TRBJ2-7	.	TGCGCCAGCAGTCCCCTCCCCCACGAGCAGTACTTC	CASSPLPHEQYF
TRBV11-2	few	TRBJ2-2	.	TGTGCCAGCAGCCCAGGTGGCGGGGAGCTGTTTTTT	CASSPGGGELFF
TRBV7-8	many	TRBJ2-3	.	TGTGCCAGCAGCTTAGCGGGGGGTCACACAGATACGCAGTATTTT	CASSLAGGHTDTQYF
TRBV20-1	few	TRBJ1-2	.	TGCAGTGCTACCCCTGACCCCGCTAACTATGGCTACACCTTC	CSATPDPANYGYTF